A selection of T cell receptor beta chains follows, all from one sample in a study of T cells in tuberculosis. Clones were read by immunoSEQ multiplex PCR, and TCRdb kept only the in-frame ones, dropping some. The sample records 33,000 or so clones, about 93% being singletons. The sample comprised PBMCs. The receptor set was obtained from a donor aged 5-35 years with latent tuberculosis or without tuberculosis infection. Each CDR3 is given without its conserved first and last residue.

V gene: TRBV6-1
CDR3 length: 10
CDR3 protein: ASWGGAGAAF

V gene: TRBV7-8
CDR3 length: 12
CDR3 protein: ASSLASWGDEQF

V gene: TRBV11-3
CDR3 length: 14
CDR3 protein: ASSTRIQGAGNTIY

V gene: TRBV4-1
CDR3 length: 13
CDR3 protein: ASSQDWTVNEKLF

V gene: TRBV30
CDR3 length: 11
CDR3 protein: AWSPGTANGYT

V gene: TRBV6-1
CDR3 length: 12
CDR3 protein: ASSAGEANEKLF

V gene: TRBV19
CDR3 length: 10
CDR3 protein: ASSISGGEQY

V gene: TRBV2
CDR3 length: 12
CDR3 protein: ASILDRGPYEQY

V gene: TRBV20-1
CDR3 length: 9
CDR3 protein: SARDREGYT

V gene: TRBV27
CDR3 length: 18
CDR3 protein: ASSSSTLKFRRGSYSGYT

V gene: TRBV30
CDR3 length: 16
CDR3 protein: AWSVRLAGGLGHNEQF

V gene: TRBV7-8
CDR3 length: 15
CDR3 protein: ASSLFGGQAGTGELF

V gene: TRBV6-1
CDR3 length: 12
CDR3 protein: ASSRQPSNTEAF

V gene: TRBV10-3
CDR3 length: 14
CDR3 protein: AISEIGQGKSSVCT

V gene: TRBV2
CDR3 length: 13
CDR3 protein: ASSVSEARTDTQY

V gene: TRBV4-1
CDR3 length: 14
CDR3 protein: ASSQEILAGKDTQY

V gene: TRBV4-2
CDR3 length: 15
CDR3 protein: ASSQDPRQQRNTEAF

V gene: TRBV27
CDR3 length: 13
CDR3 protein: ASSFAGRGNSPLH

V gene: TRBV14
CDR3 length: 16
CDR3 protein: ASSQEFGRGRAYNEQF

V gene: TRBV11-2
CDR3 length: 12
CDR3 protein: ASSVGTVSYEQY

V gene: TRBV7-2
CDR3 length: 10
CDR3 protein: ASGSLGGDCT

V gene: TRBV7-2
CDR3 length: 11
CDR3 protein: ASSPGHPYGYT

V gene: TRBV30
CDR3 length: 10
CDR3 protein: AWSPDGEKLF

V gene: TRBV11-2
CDR3 length: 12
CDR3 protein: ASSSLKGAGTQY

V gene: TRBV19
CDR3 length: 13
CDR3 protein: ASSTLMGALGPLH

V gene: TRBV19
CDR3 length: 12
CDR3 protein: ASSYGTPSYEQY

V gene: TRBV6-1
CDR3 length: 13
CDR3 protein: ASSLAHRGNQPQH

V gene: TRBV7-6
CDR3 length: 14
CDR3 protein: ASSHEQRTNTGELF

V gene: TRBV5-6
CDR3 length: 11
CDR3 protein: ASSYGGSYEQY

V gene: TRBV19
CDR3 length: 12
CDR3 protein: ASSIPSGVGEQY

V gene: TRBV6-1
CDR3 length: 13
CDR3 protein: ASSEGSGNYNEQF

V gene: TRBV20-1
CDR3 length: 9
CDR3 protein: SASPAYEQY

V gene: TRBV21-1
CDR3 length: 14
CDR3 protein: ASSSIGTGGLYGYT

V gene: TRBV6-1
CDR3 length: 11
CDR3 protein: ASSERGSYEQY

V gene: TRBV30
CDR3 length: 10
CDR3 protein: AWDGINTEAF

V gene: TRBV7-9
CDR3 length: 11
CDR3 protein: ASSYEGNQPQH

V gene: TRBV10-3
CDR3 length: 10
CDR3 protein: ANGQDTGPQY

V gene: TRBV9
CDR3 length: 14
CDR3 protein: ASSPGTSGGYGELF

V gene: TRBV5-1
CDR3 length: 16
CDR3 protein: ASSFSFRVEQGNEKLF

V gene: TRBV6-5
CDR3 length: 11
CDR3 protein: ASSSGAGGELF

V gene: TRBV9
CDR3 length: 16
CDR3 protein: ASSLKTSGTGETYGYT

V gene: TRBV7-3
CDR3 length: 12
CDR3 protein: ASSQRAGDYGYT

V gene: TRBV15
CDR3 length: 14
CDR3 protein: ATTEWGDKRGNTIY

V gene: TRBV5-1
CDR3 length: 12
CDR3 protein: ASSLQEHTGELF